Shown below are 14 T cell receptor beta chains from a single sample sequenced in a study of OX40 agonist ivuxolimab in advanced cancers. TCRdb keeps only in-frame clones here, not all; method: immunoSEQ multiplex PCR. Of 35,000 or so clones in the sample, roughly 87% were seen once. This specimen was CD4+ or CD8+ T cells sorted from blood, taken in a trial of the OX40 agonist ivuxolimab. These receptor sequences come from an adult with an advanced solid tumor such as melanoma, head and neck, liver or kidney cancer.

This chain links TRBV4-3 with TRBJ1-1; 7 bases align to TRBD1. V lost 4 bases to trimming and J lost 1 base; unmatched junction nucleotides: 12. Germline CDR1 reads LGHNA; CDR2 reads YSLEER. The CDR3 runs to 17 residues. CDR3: CASSPLLGGGANTEAFF. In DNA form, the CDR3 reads TGCGCCAGCAGCCCTCTGCTTGGAGGGGGCGCGAACACTGAAGCTTTCTTT.

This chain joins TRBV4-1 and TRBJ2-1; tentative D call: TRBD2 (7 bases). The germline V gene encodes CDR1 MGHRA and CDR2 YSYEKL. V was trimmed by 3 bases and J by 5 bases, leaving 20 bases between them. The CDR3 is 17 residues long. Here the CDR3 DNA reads TGCGCCAGCAGCCACCTTACCCCAGGGGAGGGAAACAATGAGCAGTTCTTC. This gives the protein CASSHLTPGEGNNEQFF.

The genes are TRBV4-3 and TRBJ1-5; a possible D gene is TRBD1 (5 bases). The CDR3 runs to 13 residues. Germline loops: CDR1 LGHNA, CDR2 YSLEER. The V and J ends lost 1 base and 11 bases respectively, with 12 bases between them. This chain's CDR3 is CASSQGDGRTQHF. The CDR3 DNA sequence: TGCGCCAGCAGCCAAGGGGACGGCCGAACCCAGCATTTT.

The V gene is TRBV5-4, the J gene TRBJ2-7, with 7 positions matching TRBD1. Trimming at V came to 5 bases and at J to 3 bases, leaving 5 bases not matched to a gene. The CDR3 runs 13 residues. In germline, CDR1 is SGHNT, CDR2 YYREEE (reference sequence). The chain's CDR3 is CASSWDSVYEQYF. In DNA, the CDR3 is TGTGCCAGCAGTTGGGACAGCGTCTACGAGCAGTACTTC. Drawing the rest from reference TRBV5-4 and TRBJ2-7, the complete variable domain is ETGVTQSPTHLIKTRGQQVTLRCSSQSGHNTVSWYQQALGQGPQFIFQYYREEENGRGNFPPRFSGLQFPNYSSELNVNALELDDSALYLCASSWDSVYEQYFGPGTRLTVT.

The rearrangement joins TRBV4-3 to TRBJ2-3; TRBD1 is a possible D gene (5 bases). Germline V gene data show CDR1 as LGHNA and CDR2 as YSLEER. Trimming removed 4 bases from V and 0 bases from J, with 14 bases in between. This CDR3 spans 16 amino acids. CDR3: CASSRLTGDSTDTQYF. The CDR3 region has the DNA TGCGCCAGCAGCCGCTTAACAGGTGATAGCACAGATACGCAGTATTTT.

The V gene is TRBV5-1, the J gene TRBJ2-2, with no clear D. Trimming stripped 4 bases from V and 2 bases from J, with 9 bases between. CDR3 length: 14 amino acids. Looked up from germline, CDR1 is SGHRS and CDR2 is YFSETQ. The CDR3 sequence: CASSRTINTGELFF. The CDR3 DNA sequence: TGCGCCAGCAGCCGCACGATCAACACCGGGGAGCTGTTTTTT.

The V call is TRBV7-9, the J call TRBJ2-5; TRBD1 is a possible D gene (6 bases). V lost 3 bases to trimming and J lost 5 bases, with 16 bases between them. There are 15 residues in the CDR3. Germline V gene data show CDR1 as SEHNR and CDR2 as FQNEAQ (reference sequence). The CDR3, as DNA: TGTGCCAGCAGCTTGAAGGGACACCGTATGGAGACCCAGTACTTC. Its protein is CASSLKGHRMETQYF.

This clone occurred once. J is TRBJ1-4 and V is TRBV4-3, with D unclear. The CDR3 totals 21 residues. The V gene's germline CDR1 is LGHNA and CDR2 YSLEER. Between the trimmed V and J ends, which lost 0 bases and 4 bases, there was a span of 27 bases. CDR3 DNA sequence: TGCGCCAGCAGCCAAGATTGGCGGGATGGCCCGGGAGCAGCGGGTAATGAAAAACTGTTTTTT. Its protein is CASSQDWRDGPGAAGNEKLFF.

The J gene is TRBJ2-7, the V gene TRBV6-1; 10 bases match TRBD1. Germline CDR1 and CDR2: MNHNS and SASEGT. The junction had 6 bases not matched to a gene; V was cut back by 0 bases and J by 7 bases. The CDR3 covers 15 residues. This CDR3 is CASSEALGQGFEQYF. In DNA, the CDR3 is TGTGCCAGCAGTGAAGCCCTGGGACAGGGGTTTGAGCAGTACTTC.

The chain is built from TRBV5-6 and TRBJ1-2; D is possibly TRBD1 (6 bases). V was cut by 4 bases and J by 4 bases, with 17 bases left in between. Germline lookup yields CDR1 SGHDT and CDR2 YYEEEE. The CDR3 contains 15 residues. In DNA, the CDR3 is TGTGCCAGCAGCCCTGGCAGGGGAAGCGGCTATGGCTACACCTTC. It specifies CASSPGRGSGYGYTF.

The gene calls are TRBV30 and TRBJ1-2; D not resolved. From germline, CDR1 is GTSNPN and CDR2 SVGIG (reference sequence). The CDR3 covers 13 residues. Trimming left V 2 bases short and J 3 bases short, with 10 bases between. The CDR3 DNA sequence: TGTGCCTGGAGTTTTGGCGGGGACTATGGCTACACCTTC. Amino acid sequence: CAWSFGGDYGYTF.

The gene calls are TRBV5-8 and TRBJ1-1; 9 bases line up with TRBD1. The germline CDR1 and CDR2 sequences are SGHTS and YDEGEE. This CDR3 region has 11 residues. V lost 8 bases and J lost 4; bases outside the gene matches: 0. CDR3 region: CARDRGTEAFF. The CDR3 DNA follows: TGTGCCAGGGACAGGGGCACTGAAGCTTTCTTT.

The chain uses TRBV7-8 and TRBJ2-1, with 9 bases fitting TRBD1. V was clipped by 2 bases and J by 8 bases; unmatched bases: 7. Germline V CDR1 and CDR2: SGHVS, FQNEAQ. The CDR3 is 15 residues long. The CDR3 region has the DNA TGTGCCAGCAGCTTAACAGGACAGGGGCGCGATGAGCAGTTCTTC. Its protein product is CASSLTGQGRDEQFF. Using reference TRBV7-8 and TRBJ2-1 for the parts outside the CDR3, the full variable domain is GAGVSQSPRYKVAKRGQDVALRCDPISGHVSLFWYQQALGQGPEFLTYFQNEAQLDKSGLPSDRFFAERPEGSVSTLKIQRTQQEDSAVYLCASSLTGQGRDEQFFGPGTRLTVL.

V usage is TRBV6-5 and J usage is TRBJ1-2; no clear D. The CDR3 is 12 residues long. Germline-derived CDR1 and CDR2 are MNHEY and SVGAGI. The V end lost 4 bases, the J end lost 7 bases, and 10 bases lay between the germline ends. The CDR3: CASSSGRGGYTF. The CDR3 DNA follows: TGTGCCAGCAGTTCAGGACGGGGTGGCTACACCTTC.